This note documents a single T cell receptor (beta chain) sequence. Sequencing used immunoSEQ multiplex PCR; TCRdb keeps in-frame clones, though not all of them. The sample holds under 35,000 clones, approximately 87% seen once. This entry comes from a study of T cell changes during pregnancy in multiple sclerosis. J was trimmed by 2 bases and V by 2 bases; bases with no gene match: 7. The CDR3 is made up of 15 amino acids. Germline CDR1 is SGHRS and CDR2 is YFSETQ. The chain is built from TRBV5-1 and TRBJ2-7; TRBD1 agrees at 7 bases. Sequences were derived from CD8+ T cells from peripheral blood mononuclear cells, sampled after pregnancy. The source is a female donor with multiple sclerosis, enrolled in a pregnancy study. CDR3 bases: TGCGCCAGCAGCTTCTCGACAGGGAGCGCCTACGAGCAGTACTTC. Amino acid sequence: CASSFSTGSAYEQYF.